This TCR beta chain appears in the sequencing data of a study of Graves' ophthalmopathy and Graves' hyperthyroidism. RNA transcripts served as template for amplifying TCR beta CDR3 sequences. HTBI-primed RT-PCR formed the first round, and a multiplex PCR formed the second. TCRdb redid the calling of the multiplex PCR reads with MiXCR, one entry per CDR3 protein. Of nearly 400,000 distinct CDR3 sequences detected, around 17% appear once; the ten largest clones hold 1.5% to 2%. V lost 6 bases and J lost 2, with 14 bases in between. The V gene's germline CDR1 is MDHEN and CDR2 SYDVKM. The CDR3 length is 15 residues. This clonotype was counted at least ten times.

Material for sequencing was peripheral blood. This chain uses TRBV28 with TRBJ1-3; no reliable D call. The receptor comes from a woman younger than 35 with Graves' ophthalmopathy. The CDR3 protein is CASSPFVLAGNTIYF. Here the CDR3 DNA reads TGTGCCAGCAGCCCCTTCGTTTTAGCTGGAAACACCATATATTTT.